The 9 T cell receptor beta chains reported below all come from one sample, sequenced in a study of vaccination effects on CD4 cells after COVID-19. Sequenced by immunoSEQ multiplex PCR; TCRdb stores in-frame clones only, minus some. The table lists 60,000 to 65,000 clones, about 80% of them singletons. Pools of viral peptides were used by the ViraFEST assay to expand antigen-specific CD4+ T cells ahead of sequencing. Upon completion of around ten days in culture, CD4+ T cells were isolated. Vaccinated participants had no history of SARS-CoV-2 infection and tested negative for nucleocapsid antibodies. Their recognized antigens are unknown. Sample: CD4+ T cells from PBMCs cultured with HCoV-OC43 spike peptides, taken before COVID-19 vaccination. Subset in this sample: HCoV-OC43 spike overlapping peptide pool stimulation. The receptors come from a human donor who received a COVID-19 vaccine.

This clone was counted only a few times. The J gene is TRBJ2-6, the V gene TRBV5-1; tentatively, D is TRBD1 (6 bases). With 1 base removed from V and 2 bases from J, the gap between germline ends came to 10 bases. CDR3 length equals 16 residues. CDR1 is SGHRS and CDR2 is YFSETQ in the germline V gene. CDR3 DNA: TGCGCCAGCAGCTTGTTTCAGGGGCCTGGGGCCAACGTCCTGACTTTC. Residues: CASSLFQGPGANVLTF.

The CDR3 sequence: CASSAKMGDGYNQPQHF. CDR3 nucleotide sequence: TGTGCCAGCAGTGCGAAAATGGGGGACGGCTACAATCAGCCCCAGCATTTT. This sequence joins TRBV6-1 and TRBJ1-5, with D possibly being TRBD1 (5 bases). Germline CDR1 is MNHNS and CDR2 is SASEGT. V was pared by 4 bases and J by 3 bases, with 19 bases between. CDR3 length: 17 amino acids.

This chain connects TRBV12-3 or TRBV12-4 to TRBJ1-2; 7 bases match TRBD1. V trimming: 3 bases; J trimming: 4 bases; junction bases outside the gene matches: 2. The CDR3 totals 13 residues. The CDR3 DNA sequence: TGTGCCAGCAGTTTTGGGACAGCCTATGGCTACACCTTC. This translates into CASSFGTAYGYTF.

The chain is built from TRBV12-5 and TRBJ2-5; D call uncertain. V was trimmed by 3 bases and J by 5 bases, leaving 10 bases between them. This CDR3 spans 13 amino acids. Germline assignment: CDR1 LGHNT and CDR2 FRNRAP. CDR3 protein: CASGFGGEETQYF. In nucleotides, the CDR3 is TGTGCTAGTGGTTTCGGTGGAGAGGAGACCCAGTACTTC.

The sample holds a few counts of this clone. The rearrangement uses TRBV27 and TRBJ1-3; D not certain. Germline-derived CDR1 and CDR2 are MNHEY and SMNVEV (reference sequence). The length of the CDR3 is 13 residues. The V and J ends lost 5 bases and 4 bases respectively, with 9 bases between them. CDR3 DNA: TGTGCCAGCAGTAGCGGGGTCGGAAACACCATATATTTT. Translation: CASSSGVGNTIYF.

This chain joins TRBV6-2 or TRBV6-3 and TRBJ1-5; D perhaps matches TRBD1 (6 bases). The CDR3 is 16 residues long. Germline loops: CDR1 MNHEY, CDR2 SVGEGT. V lost 5 bases, J lost 0 bases, and 14 bases lay in between. Here the CDR3 reads CASSPSRTVSNQPQHF. The CDR3 DNA reads TGTGCCAGCAGTCCATCCCGGACAGTTAGCAATCAGCCCCAGCATTTT.

This chain uses TRBV6-5 with TRBJ1-3; D remains unclear. With 8 bases removed from V and 4 bases from J, the gap between germline ends came to 12 bases. This CDR3 has 13 residues. Per germline, CDR1 MNHEY and CDR2 SVGAGI. DNA of the CDR3: TGTGCCAGCTCGGAGGTCCCCGGAAACACCATATATTTT. The encoded protein is CASSEVPGNTIYF.

CDR3 amino acids: CSVAGLASSYNEQFF. In DNA form, the CDR3 reads TGCAGCGTTGCTGGGTTAGCGAGCTCCTACAATGAGCAGTTCTTC. V gene TRBV29-1 combines with J gene TRBJ2-1; possible D gene TRBD2, 5 bases. The CDR3 runs 15 residues. CDR1 and CDR2 (germline): SQVTM, ANQGSEA. The V end was cut by 4 bases, the J end by 0 bases, with 13 bases between.

This clone was detected only a few times. V is TRBV5-6 and J is TRBJ2-6; D is uncertain. There are 15 residues in the CDR3. Per germline, CDR1 SGHDT and CDR2 YYEEEE. V lost 1 base and J 2 bases, leaving 7 bases between the germline ends. The CDR3 reads CASSLSLAGANVLTF. Written as DNA, the CDR3 is TGTGCCAGCAGCTTGTCCTTGGCTGGGGCCAACGTCCTGACTTTC.